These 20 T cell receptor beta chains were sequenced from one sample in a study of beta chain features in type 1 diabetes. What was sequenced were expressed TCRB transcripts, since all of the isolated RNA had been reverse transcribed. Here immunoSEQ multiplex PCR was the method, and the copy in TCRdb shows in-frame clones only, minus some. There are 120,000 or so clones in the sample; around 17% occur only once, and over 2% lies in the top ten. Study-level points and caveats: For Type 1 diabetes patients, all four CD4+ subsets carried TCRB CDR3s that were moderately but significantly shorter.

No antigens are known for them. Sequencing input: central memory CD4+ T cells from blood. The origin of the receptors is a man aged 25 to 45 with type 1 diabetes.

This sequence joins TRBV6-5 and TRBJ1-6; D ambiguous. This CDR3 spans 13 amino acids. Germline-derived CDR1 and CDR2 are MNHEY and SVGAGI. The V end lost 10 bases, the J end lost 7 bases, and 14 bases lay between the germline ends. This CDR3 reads CATSTSVNSPLHF. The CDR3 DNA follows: TGTGCCACCAGCACAAGTGTCAATTCACCCCTCCACTTT.

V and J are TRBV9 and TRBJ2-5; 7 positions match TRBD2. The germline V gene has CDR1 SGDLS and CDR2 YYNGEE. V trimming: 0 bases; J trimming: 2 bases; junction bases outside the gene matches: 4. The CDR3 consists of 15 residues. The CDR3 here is CASSVATAGQETQYF. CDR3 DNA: TGTGCCAGCAGCGTAGCTACAGCGGGACAAGAGACCCAGTACTTC.

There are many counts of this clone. In DNA, the CDR3 is TGCAGCGCCTCCGTCTCCGAGACCCAGTACTTC. It encodes CSASVSETQYF. The J gene is TRBJ2-5, the V gene TRBV29-1; no clear D. Between the trimmed V and J ends, which lost 7 bases and 5 bases, there was a span of 11 bases. Germline V CDR1 and CDR2: SQVTM, ANQGSEA. CDR3 size: 11 residues.

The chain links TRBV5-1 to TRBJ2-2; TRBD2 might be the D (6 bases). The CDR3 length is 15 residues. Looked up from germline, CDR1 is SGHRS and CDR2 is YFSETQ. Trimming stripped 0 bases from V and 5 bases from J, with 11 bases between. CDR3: CASSLVEGYTGELFF. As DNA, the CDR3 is TGCGCCAGCAGCTTGGTGGAGGGATATACCGGGGAGCTGTTTTTT.

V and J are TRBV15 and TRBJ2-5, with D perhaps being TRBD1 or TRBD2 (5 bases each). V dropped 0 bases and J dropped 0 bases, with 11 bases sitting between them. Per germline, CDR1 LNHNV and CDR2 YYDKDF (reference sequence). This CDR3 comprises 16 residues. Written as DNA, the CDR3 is TGTGCCACCAGCAGAGATGGGGCGGGCTACCAAGAGACCCAGTACTTC. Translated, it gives CATSRDGAGYQETQYF.

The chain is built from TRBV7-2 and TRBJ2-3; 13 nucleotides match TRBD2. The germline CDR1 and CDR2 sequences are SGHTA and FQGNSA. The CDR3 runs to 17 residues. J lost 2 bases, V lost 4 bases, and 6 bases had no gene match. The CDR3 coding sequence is TGTGCCAGCAGCTCAATAGGACTAGCGGGAGTCACAGATACGCAGTATTTT. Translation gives CASSSIGLAGVTDTQYF.

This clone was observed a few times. CDR3 in amino acids: CASSLYGTTGELFF. CDR3 coding DNA: TGTGCCAGCAGCTTATACGGGACTACCGGGGAGCTGTTTTTT. The chain combines TRBV2 with TRBJ2-2; possibly TRBD2 for D (6 bases). V was cut by 6 bases and J by 5 bases, with 13 bases left in between. The germline gives CDR1 SNHLY, CDR2 FYNNEI. The CDR3 contains 14 residues. The full variable domain, in which reference TRBV2 and TRBJ2-2 provide the parts outside the CDR3, is EPEVTQTPSHQVTQMGQEVILRCVPISNHLYFYWYRQILGQKVEFLVSFYNNEISEKSEIFDDQFSVERPDGSNFTLKIRSTKLEDSAMYFCASSLYGTTGELFFGEGSRLTVL.

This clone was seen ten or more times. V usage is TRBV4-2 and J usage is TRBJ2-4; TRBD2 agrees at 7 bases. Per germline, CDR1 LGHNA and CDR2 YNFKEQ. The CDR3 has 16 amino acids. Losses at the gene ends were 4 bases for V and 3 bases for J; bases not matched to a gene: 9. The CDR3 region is CASSPLGGLGKNIQYF. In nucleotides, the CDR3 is TGTGCCAGCAGCCCCTTGGGAGGGTTAGGCAAAAACATTCAGTACTTC.

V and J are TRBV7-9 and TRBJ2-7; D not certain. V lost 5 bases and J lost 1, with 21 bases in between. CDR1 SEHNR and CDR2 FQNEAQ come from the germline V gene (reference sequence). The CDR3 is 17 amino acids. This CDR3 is CASSPNPLLLRSYEQYF. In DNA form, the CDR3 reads TGTGCCAGCAGCCCAAACCCGCTCCTCCTAAGGTCCTACGAGCAGTACTTC.

The CDR3 DNA reads TGTGCCAGCAGCTTTCAGGAGGCTGGCTACACCTTC. Translation: CASSFQEAGYTF. The V gene is TRBV7-9, the J gene TRBJ1-2; D is unclear. The CDR3 is 12 amino acids. The V gene lost 3 bases and the J gene lost 7 bases, with 9 bases spanning the gap. Germline CDR1 SEHNR, CDR2 FQNEAQ (reference sequence).

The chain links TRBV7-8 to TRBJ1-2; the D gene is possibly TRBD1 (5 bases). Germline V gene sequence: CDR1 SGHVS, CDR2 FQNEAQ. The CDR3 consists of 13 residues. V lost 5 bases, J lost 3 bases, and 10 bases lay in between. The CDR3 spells CASSQARDYGYTF. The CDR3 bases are TGTGCCAGCAGCCAGGCCAGGGACTATGGCTACACCTTC. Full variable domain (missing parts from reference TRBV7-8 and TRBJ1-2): GAGVSQSPRYKVAKRGQDVALRCDPISGHVSLFWYQQALGQGPEFLTYFQNEAQLDKSGLPSDRFFAERPEGSVSTLKIQRTQQEDSAVYLCASSQARDYGYTFGSGTRLTVV.

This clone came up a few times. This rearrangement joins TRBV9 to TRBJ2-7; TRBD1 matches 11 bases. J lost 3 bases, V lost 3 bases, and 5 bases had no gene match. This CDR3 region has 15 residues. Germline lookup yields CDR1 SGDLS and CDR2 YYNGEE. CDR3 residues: CASSAQDRGHYEQYF. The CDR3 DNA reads TGTGCCAGCAGCGCTCAGGACAGGGGGCACTACGAGCAGTACTTC.

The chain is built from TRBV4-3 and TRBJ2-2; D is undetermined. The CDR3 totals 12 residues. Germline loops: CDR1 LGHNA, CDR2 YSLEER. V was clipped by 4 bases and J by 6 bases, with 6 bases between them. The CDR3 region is CASSPLAGELFF. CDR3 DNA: TGCGCCAGCAGCCCGCTTGCCGGGGAGCTGTTTTTT.

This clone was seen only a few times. CDR3 protein: CASSSRMGQGSVYEQYF. The DNA for the CDR3 is TGTGCCAGCAGTTCGCGCATGGGACAGGGATCAGTCTACGAGCAGTACTTC. The chain couples TRBV28 to TRBJ2-7, with TRBD1 matching 9 bases. The germline V gene encodes CDR1 MDHEN and CDR2 SYDVKM. V lost 4 bases to trimming and J lost 3 bases; unmatched junction nucleotides: 13. CDR3 length: 17 residues.

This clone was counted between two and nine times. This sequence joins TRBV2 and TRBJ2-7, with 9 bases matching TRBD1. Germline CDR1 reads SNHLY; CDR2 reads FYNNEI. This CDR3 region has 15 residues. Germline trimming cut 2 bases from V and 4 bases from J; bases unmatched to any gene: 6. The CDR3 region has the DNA TGTGCCAGCAGTGAATTAGGACAGGGGAGGTACGAGCAGTACTTC. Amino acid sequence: CASSELGQGRYEQYF.

CDR3: CASSLALSGGAAEQFF. CDR3 DNA: TGTGCCAGCAGCTTAGCCCTTAGCGGGGGGGCCGCTGAGCAGTTCTTC. The chain carries TRBV7-2 and TRBJ2-1; 11 positions agree with TRBD2. This CDR3 region has 16 residues. V lost 0 bases to trimming and J lost 9 bases; unmatched junction nucleotides: 7. The V gene's germline CDR1 is SGHTA and CDR2 FQGNSA. The full variable domain, rest sourced from reference TRBV7-2 and TRBJ2-1, is GAGVSQSPSNKVTEKGKDVELRCDPISGHTALYWYRQSLGQGLEFLIYFQGNSAPDKSGLPSDRFSAERTGGSVSTLTIQRTQQEDSAVYLCASSLALSGGAAEQFFGPGTRLTVL.

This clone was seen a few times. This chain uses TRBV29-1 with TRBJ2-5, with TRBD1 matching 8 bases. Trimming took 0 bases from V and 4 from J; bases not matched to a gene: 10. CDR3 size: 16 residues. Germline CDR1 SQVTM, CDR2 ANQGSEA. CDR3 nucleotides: TGCAGCGTTGAAGATCTCCAGGGGGCGATGGGAGAGACCCAGTACTTC. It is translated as CSVEDLQGAMGETQYF.

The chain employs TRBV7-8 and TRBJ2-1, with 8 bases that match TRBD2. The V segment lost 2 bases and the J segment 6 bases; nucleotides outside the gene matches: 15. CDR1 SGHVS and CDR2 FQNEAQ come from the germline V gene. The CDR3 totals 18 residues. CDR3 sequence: CASSLQRLGGGLGNEQFF. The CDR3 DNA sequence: TGTGCCAGCAGCTTACAGAGGTTAGGCGGGGGGCTGGGCAATGAGCAGTTCTTC.

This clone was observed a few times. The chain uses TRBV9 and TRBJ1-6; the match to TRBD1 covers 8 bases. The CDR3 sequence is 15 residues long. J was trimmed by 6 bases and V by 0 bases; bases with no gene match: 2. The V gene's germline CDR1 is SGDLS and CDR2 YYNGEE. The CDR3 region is CASSVAGQVNSPLHF. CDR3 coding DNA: TGTGCCAGCAGCGTAGCGGGACAGGTTAATTCACCCCTCCACTTT.

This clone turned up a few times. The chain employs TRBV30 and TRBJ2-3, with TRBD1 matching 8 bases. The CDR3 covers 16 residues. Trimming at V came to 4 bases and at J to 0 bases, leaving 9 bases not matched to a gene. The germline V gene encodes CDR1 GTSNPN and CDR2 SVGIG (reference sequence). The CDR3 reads CAWNLGQGGSTDTQYF. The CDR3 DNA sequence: TGTGCCTGGAACCTTGGACAGGGTGGGAGCACAGATACGCAGTATTTT.